This TCR beta chain was sequenced during a study of siplizumab effects on memory and regulatory T cells. Produced via immunoSEQ multiplex PCR; TCRdb's table is partial and in-frame only. The sample lists tens of thousands of clones; roughly 97% were seen once. The CDR3 is made up of 16 amino acids. The V segment lost 4 bases and the J segment 8 bases; nucleotides outside the gene matches: 11. Per the germline V gene, CDR1 is MGHRA and CDR2 is YSYEKL. The chain combines TRBV4-1 with TRBJ1-3; TRBD1 matches 10 bases. The source of this sequence is a human donor in good health. Sequenced input: naive CD8+ T cells sorted from blood. CDR3 nucleotides: TGCGCCAGCAGCCCCCCCGCCGGACAGGGGGAGGACACCATATATTTT. Amino acid sequence: CASSPPAGQGEDTIYF.